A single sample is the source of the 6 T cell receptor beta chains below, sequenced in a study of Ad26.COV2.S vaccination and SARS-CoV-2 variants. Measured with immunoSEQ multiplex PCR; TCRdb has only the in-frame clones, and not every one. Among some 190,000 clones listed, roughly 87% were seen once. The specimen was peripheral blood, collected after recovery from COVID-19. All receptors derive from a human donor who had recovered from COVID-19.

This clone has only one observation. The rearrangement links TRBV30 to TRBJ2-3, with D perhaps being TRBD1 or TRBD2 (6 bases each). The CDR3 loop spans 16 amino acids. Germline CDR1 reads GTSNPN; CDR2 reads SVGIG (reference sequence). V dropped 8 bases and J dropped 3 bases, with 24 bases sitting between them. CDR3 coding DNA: TGTGCCCTAGAGGGGGGCGGCGGAGGGGTGACAGATACGCAGTATTTT. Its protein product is CALEGGGGGVTDTQYF.

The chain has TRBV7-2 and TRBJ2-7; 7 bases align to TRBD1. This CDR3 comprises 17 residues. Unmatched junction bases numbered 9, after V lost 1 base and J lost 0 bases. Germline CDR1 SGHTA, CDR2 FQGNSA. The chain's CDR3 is CASSLEARQGSSYEQYF. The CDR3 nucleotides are TGTGCCAGCAGCTTAGAGGCTCGACAGGGCAGCTCCTACGAGCAGTACTTC.

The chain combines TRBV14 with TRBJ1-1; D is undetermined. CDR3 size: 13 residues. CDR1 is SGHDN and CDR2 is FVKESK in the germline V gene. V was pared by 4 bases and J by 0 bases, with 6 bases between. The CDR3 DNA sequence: TGTGCCAGCAGCCGAGGGTTGAACACTGAAGCTTTCTTT. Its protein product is CASSRGLNTEAFF.

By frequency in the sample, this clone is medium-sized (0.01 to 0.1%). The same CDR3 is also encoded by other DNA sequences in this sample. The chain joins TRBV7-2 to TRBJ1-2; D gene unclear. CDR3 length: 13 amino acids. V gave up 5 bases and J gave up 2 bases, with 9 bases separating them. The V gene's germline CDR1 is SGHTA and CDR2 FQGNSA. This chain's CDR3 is CASSLTDNYGYTF. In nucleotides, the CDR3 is TGTGCCAGCAGCCTTACGGACAACTATGGCTACACCTTC. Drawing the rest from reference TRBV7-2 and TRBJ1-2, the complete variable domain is GAGVSQSPSNKVTEKGKDVELRCDPISGHTALYWYRQSLGQGLEFLIYFQGNSAPDKSGLPSDRFSAERTGGSVSTLTIQRTQQEDSAVYLCASSLTDNYGYTFGSGTRLTVV.

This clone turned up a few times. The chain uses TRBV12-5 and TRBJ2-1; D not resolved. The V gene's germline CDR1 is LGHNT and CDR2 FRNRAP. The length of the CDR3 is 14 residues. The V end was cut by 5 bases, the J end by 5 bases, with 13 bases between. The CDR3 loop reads CASGNPDRDNEQFF. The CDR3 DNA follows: TGTGCTAGTGGTAACCCCGATAGAGACAATGAGCAGTTCTTC.

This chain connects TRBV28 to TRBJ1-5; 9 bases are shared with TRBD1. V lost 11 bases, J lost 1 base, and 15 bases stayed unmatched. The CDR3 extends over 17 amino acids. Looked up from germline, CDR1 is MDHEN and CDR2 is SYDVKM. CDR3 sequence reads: CAGRPGTGSVSNQPQHF. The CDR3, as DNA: TGTGCCGGACGACCCGGGACAGGGTCCGTAAGCAATCAGCCCCAGCATTTT.